This T cell receptor beta chain was captured in a study of cytomegalovirus exposure and HLA in healthy donors. Germline CDR1 LGHNT, CDR2 FRNRAP. Trimming cost V 0 bases and J 1 base; bases outside gene matches: 15. This CDR3 has 20 residues. Primers included in the PCR were 60 Vbeta and 13 Jbeta primers. Sequenced by immunoSEQ multiplex PCR; TCRdb stores in-frame clones only, minus some. The profile covers around 200,000 clones, with more than 80% appearing a single time and 0.6% to 0.7% taken by the ten largest. The sample consisted of PBMCs. The clonotype originates from a boy younger than 18 in good health and CMV-seronegative. The chain employs TRBV12-5 and TRBJ2-5; TRBD2 aligns across 9 bases. CDR3: CASGLVLPIVSGSRQETQYF. The CDR3, as DNA: TGTGCTAGTGGTTTGGTACTTCCTATCGTTAGCGGGAGCCGCCAAGAGACCCAGTACTTC.